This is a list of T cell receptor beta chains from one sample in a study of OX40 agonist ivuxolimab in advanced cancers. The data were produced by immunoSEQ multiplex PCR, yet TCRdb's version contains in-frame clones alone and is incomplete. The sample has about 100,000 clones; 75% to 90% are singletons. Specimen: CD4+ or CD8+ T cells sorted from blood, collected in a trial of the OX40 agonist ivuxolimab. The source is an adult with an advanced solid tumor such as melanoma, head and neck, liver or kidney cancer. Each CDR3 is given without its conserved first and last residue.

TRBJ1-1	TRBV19	ASRTGGTFMNTEAF
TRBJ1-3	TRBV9	ASSLGARSSGNTIY
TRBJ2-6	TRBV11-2	ASSGGSGANVLT
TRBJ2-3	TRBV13	ASSFGTTSTDTQY
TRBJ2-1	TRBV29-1	SVEEFSYNEQF
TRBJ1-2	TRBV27	ASSFRVGGTYGYT
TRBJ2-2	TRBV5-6	ASSLYLVGELF
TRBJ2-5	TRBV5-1	ASSSADFWYQETQY
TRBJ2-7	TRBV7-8	ASSLGHGPYEQY
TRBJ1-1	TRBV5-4	ASSPSLGTEAF
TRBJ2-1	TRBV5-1	ASSPTLTGQASGGNYNEQF
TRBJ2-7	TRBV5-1	ASSLETGPSYEQY
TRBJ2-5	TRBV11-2	ASSARDFGSRGETQY
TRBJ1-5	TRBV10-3	AIGGGFNQPQH
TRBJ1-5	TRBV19	ASNPDTTFPQPQH
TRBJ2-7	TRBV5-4	ASSPWDRAGEQY
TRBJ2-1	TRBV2	ASSRVRAGGREF
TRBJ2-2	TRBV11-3	ASSENRGTGELF
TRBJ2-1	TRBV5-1	ASSIGPRTSPYNEQF
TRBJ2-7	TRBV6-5	ASSESRGAFEQY